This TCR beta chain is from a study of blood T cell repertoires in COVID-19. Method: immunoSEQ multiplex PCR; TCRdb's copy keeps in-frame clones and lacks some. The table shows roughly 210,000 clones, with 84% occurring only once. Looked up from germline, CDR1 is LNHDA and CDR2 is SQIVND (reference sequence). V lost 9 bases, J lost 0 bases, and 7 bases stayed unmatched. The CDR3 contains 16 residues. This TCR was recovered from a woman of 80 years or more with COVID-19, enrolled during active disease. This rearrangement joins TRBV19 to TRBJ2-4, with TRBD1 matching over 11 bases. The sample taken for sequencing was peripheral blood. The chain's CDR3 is CASRGQGALAKNIQYF. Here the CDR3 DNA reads TGTGCCAGCAGAGGACAGGGGGCTCTAGCCAAAAACATTCAGTACTTC.